This entry features one TCR beta chain sequence. The antigen it recognizes is unknown. It has no much larger one-base neighbor in the sample; base qualities were not kept. TCR CDR3 regions were amplified from genomic DNA by multiplex PCR using the deep immunoSEQ assay. Genomic DNA extracted from each cell subset was distributed evenly over all wells of several immunoSEQ 96-well plates, and each plate served as one replicate. For sorted subsets, each replicate PCR was loaded with approximately 0.2 ug genomic DNA, equivalent to 30,000 or so T cell genomes. Purified libraries were measured with a Qubit 3.0 fluorometer, size-checked on a Bioanalyzer 2100, and measured again with the KAPA Library Quantification kit. A separate single-read 150-cycle Illumina NextSeq 550 flow cell was used to sequence each immunoSEQ 96-well plate. In the paper's pipeline: The immunoSEQ output contained only junctional sequences without quality scores, so filtering could not match that applied to full-length reads. Sequences were annotated with PyIR, a Python wrapper for IgBLAST v1.9, using IMGT germline references to assign V/J genes and CDR3. Any read was removed if the V/J assignment was weak (E-value above 1e-6), the CDR3 was missing, or the read contained stop codons, out-of-frame junctions, or ambiguous translated residues. V3J clonotypes were defined by identical inferred V gene, J gene, and CDR3 amino acid sequence. Percentage overlap between repertoires was calculated by dividing the number of shared unique clonotypes by the size of the smaller repertoire. Repertoire richness was assessed with RTK rarefaction, the Chao1 estimator, and Recon v2.1 estimates of unobserved clonotypes. OLGA was used to compute generation probabilities for all TCRbeta clonotypes that the gDNA method yielded from a few donors. The table was pulled from immuneACCESS by TCRdb, which kept in-frame rearrangements only. Such tables lose some clones; where checked, under half of the loss comes from unresolved V genes, and the rest has no known cause. Clonal size and the V and J genes are those of that table, whereas D and trimming came from the DNA. In all, the sample holds about 2,500,000 clones, and around nine tenths of those were seen once. More than 0.12% of the sample is held by the ten biggest clonotypes.

This sample was taken from a study of shared clonotypes between healthy human individuals (dated by TCRdb to about 2020). General notes on the study: A couple of women and a few men aged 18 to 49 years were included in the cohort. To increase sequencing depth and limit assay-specific biases, TCR repertoire library preparation and sequencing were carried out by different laboratories using diverse techniques. For each donor, CD4 naive and CD4 memory were each given three plates, CD8 naive was given two plates, and CD8 memory was given one plate. Each donor's leukapheresis produced roughly between about 0.85 and 10 billion PBMCs. The study deeply sequenced blood TCR repertoires of five healthy adults to estimate repertoire size and the extent of clonotype sharing between individuals.

The donors were healthy, HIV-negative adults who had no recently reported acute infections or vaccinations. Only Caucasian adults living in Nashville, Tennessee, USA were represented among the donors. CD4+ T cells were enriched through magnetic negative selection, after which naive cells were positively selected on CD45RA and the remaining negative fraction served as the memory subset. After blood collection by leukapheresis, PBMCs were isolated using Ficoll-Histopaque density gradient centrifugation and then cryopreserved in the vapor phase of liquid nitrogen. Analytical flow cytometry was used to check the purity and quantity of each magnetically sorted T cell population. Genomic DNA was isolated from every sorted fraction and measured by UV absorbance on a Nanodrop 2000c. The V end gives up 3 bases and the J end 11 bases, leaving 10 bases in the junction not matched to a gene. According to the germline V gene, CDR1 reads SGDLS and CDR2 reads YYNGEE. The CDR3, from cysteine to phenylalanine, totals 13 residues. Only the CDR3 region is kept as DNA, spanning 39 bases read in frame from base 1.

Summary of the overall study and its limitations: Pairwise subsampling led to the expectation that sequencing depth would affect the degree of clonotype sharing among donors. Because the study included only a small number of donors, the genetic and exposure-history diversity represented was limited. Sampling was limited to blood, and TCR repertoires in tissue likely differ from TCR repertoires in blood. Incomplete sequencing was indicated by rarefaction of sorted-subset datasets, despite the large sequencing depth. Larger estimated clonotype richness was generally found for naive subsets than for memory subsets. Compared with non-shared clonotypes, the clonotypes found in all four sorted-subset donors had higher generation probabilities. Across four donors, roughly 5.4% of naive CD4, roughly 3.5% of naive CD8, about 2.3% of memory CD4, and under 0.45% of memory CD8 clonotypes were shared.

Recombination joined TRBV9 with TRBJ1-1; TRBD1 agrees with 7 junctional bases. The sequencing input was naive CD4+ T cells sorted from blood. The cell subset or site label corresponds to: CD45RA+ positively selected. The sequence was collected from a man younger than 35 in good health. CDR3 sequence: CASSAGGPVKAFF. The nucleotide sequence reads as follows: TGTGCCAGCAGCGCAGGGGGACCGGTGAAGGCTTTCTTT. Outside the CDR3, residues come from the reference TRBV9 and TRBJ1-1 proteins, so the full variable domain is: DSGVTQTPKHLITATGQRVTLRCSPRSGDLSVYWYQQSLDQGLQFLIQYYNGEERAKGNILERFSAQQFPDLHSELNLSSLELGDSALYFCASSAGGPVKAFFGQGTRLTVV.